The source of this T cell receptor (beta chain) is a study of technical replicates of blood from a few donors. The germline V gene encodes CDR1 MNHNS and CDR2 SASEGT. V lost 4 bases to trimming and J lost 4 bases, with 8 bases between them. The CDR3 consists of 12 residues. Using immunoSEQ multiplex PCR, the repertoire was profiled, and TCRdb retains in-frame clones only, with some absent. The sample consists of approximately 79,000 clones, more than 85% of them appearing once. The chain links TRBV6-1 to TRBJ2-7; D call uncertain. This TCR came from a human donor in good health. The sequenced sample was T cells isolated from PBMCs. CDR3 sequence (DNA): TGTGCCAGCAGTGCCGACTCTTACGAGCAGTACTTC. It translates to CASSADSYEQYF.